Detailed here is one T cell receptor beta chain. This sample is part of a study of blood T cell repertoires in COVID-19. Overall study: Both acute and convalescent COVID-19 samples were obtained from the United States, Italy and Spain. The cDNA or gDNA used as material had been derived from T cells, B-cell-depleted T cells, or PBMCs.

In the source study's methods: Cell counts per sample came from amplifying reference gene primers. Some clones are missing from TCRdb's copy, which holds only in-frame ones; the method was immunoSEQ multiplex PCR. V and J calls and clone size come straight from that table; D and trimming were deduced from the DNA. This sample has 200,000 to 250,000 clones, with approximately 82% found just once. The ends were cut back, 4 bases at V and 1 base at J, with 14 bases in the middle. The CDR3 sequence is 15 residues long. Per the germline V gene, CDR1 is SGHRS and CDR2 is YFSETQ. The sequenced sample consisted of peripheral blood. The rearrangement links TRBV5-1 to TRBJ1-2; D uncertain. This sequence originates from a man under 40 who had recovered from COVID-19. The CDR3 sequence: CASSRPEDFNYGYTF. CDR3 bases: TGCGCCAGCAGCAGACCAGAGGACTTTAACTATGGCTACACCTTC.